The present TCR beta chain was sequenced within a study of shared clonotypes between healthy human individuals. The wider study: CD8 memory received one plate per donor, CD8 naive two, CD4 memory three and CD4 naive three.

Into CD45RA+ naive and CD45RA-negative memory subsets, the CD4+ cells were split. A single count supports this clone. Its antigen is as yet unknown. Here immunoSEQ multiplex PCR was the method, and the copy in TCRdb shows in-frame clones only, minus some. The data contain roughly 2.2 million clones, 90% to 95% of them singletons. CDR3 length: 16 residues. Germline V gives CDR1 SEHNR, CDR2 FQNEAQ (reference sequence). After removal of 5 bases from V and 7 bases from J, the junction contained 11 bases not matched to a gene. Study-wide results and caveats: Among non-shared clonotypes, generation probabilities were lower than among those shared by all four donors.

This chain uses TRBV7-9 with TRBJ2-2; 9 bases map to TRBD1. The receptor's source is a man younger than 35 in good health. Some clones in this sample may be carry-over from other donors' samples. Sequenced: naive CD4+ T cells from PBMCs. As to subset: CD45RA+ positively selected. The CDR3 bases are TGTGCCAGCAGCCCGGTTGAACAGGGGGCCTACGGGGAGCTGTTTTTT. It translates to CASSPVEQGAYGELFF.